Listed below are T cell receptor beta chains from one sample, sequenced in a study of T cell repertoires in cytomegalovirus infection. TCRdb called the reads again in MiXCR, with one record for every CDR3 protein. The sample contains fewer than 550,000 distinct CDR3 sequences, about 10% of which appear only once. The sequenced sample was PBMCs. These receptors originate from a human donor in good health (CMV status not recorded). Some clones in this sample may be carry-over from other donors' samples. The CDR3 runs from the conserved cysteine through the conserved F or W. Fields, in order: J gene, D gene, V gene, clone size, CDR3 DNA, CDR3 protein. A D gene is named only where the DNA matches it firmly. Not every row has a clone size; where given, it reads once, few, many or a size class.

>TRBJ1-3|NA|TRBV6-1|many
TGTGCCAGCAGTGAGCGCTCTGGAAACACCATATATTTT
CASSERSGNTIYF
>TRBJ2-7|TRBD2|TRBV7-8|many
TGTGCCAGCAGCTTTCAACCGGGACTAGTCAACGAGCAGTACTTC
CASSFQPGLVNEQYF
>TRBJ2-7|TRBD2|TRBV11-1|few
TGTGCCAGCAGCCCATTCGGGGGGGCATTCTACGAGCAGTACTTC
CASSPFGGAFYEQYF
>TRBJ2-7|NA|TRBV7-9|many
TGTGCCAGCAGGTACCGGGATCGCTACGAGCAGTACTTC
CASRYRDRYEQYF
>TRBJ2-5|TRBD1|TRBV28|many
TGTGCCAGCAGTTCCGCCCGACAGGGGGAGGAGACCCAGTACTTC
CASSSARQGEETQYF
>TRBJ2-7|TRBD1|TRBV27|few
TGTGCCAGCAGTTTAAATACAGGGGTCTACGAGCAGTACTTC
CASSLNTGVYEQYF
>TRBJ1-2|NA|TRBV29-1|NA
TGCAGCGTAGGCAGGTCCTATGGCTACACCTTC
CSVGRSYGYTF
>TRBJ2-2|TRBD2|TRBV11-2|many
TGTGCCGCTTCGGGGAACCTAGCGGGAGTTACCGGGGAGCTGTTTTTT
CAASGNLAGVTGELFF
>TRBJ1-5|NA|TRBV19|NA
TGTGCCAGTAGTATAGATGGGGGGACCCGGAGGGGTAGCAATCAGCCCCAGCATTTT
CASSIDGGTRRGSNQPQHF
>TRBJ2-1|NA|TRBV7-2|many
TGTGCCAGCAGCTCGGAGGGGGAGACCTACAATGAGCAGTTCTTC
CASSSEGETYNEQFF
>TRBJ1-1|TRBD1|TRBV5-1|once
TGCGCCAGCAGCTCAGACAGGGGATTAACTGAAGCTTTCTTT
CASSSDRGLTEAFF
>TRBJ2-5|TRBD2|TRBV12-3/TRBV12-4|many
TGTGCCAGCAGCCAGACTAGCGGGCTACAAGAGACCCAGTACTTC
CASSQTSGLQETQYF
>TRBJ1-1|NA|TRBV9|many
TGTGCCAGCAGCTCAGGGACCTCCCTCTCCACTGAAGCTTTCTTT
CASSSGTSLSTEAFF
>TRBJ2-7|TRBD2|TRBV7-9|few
TGTGCCAGCAGCTTAGTGGTAGCGGGAGAGTCGGCCGAGCAGTACTTC
CASSLVVAGESAEQYF
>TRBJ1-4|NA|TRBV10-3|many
TGTGCCATCAGTGCTGACAGTTTTAATGAAAAACTGTTTTTT
CAISADSFNEKLFF
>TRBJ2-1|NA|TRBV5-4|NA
TGTGCCAGCAGCTTCCGGGACCTGAAGATGGATGAGCAGTTCTTC
CASSFRDLKMDEQFF
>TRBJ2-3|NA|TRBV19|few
TGTGCCAGTAGTCCCTGGCACGGAGATACGCAGTATTTT
CASSPWHGDTQYF
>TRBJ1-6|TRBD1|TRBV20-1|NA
TGCAGTGCTAGGGGGACAGGGACTTCACCCCTCCACTTT
CSARGTGTSPLHF
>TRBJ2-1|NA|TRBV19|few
TGTGCCAGTAGCCCTGAGGAAGGGTTCGACAATGAGCAGTTCTTC
CASSPEEGFDNEQFF
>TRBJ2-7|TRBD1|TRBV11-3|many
TGTGCCAGCAACGTACTACTCGACAGGGGCACGGTTGAGCCTTACGAGCAGTACTTC
CASNVLLDRGTVEPYEQYF
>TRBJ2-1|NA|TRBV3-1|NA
TGTGCCAGCAGCCAAGCTTCAAGAGGGGCCGGGGATGAGCAGTTCTTC
CASSQASRGAGDEQFF
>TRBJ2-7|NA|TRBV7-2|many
TGTGCCAGCCGCCGGAGGAGGGACACCTACGAGCAGTACTTC
CASRRRRDTYEQYF
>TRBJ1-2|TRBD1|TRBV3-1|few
TGTGCCAGCAGAACTACAGGGGTTAGCTATGGCTACACCTTC
CASRTTGVSYGYTF
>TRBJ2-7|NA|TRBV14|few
TGTGCCAGCAGTAAACCCCGTACCTACGAGCAGTACTTC
CASSKPRTYEQYF
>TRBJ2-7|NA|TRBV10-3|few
TGTGCCATCAGTGAGATTCGCTCCTACGAGCAGTACTTC
CAISEIRSYEQYF
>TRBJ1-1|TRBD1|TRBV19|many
TGTGCCAGTAGTGGCCCGACACAGGGGACCACTGAAGCTTTCTTT
CASSGPTQGTTEAFF
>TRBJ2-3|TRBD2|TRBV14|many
TGTGCCAGCAGCCAAGGAGGACTAGCGGGATACACAGATACGCAGTATTTT
CASSQGGLAGYTDTQYF
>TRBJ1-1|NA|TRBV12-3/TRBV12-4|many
TGTGCCAGCAGCCAGACCGGATGGGGGGTAAGGAACACTGAAGCTTTCTTT
CASSQTGWGVRNTEAFF
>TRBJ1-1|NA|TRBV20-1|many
TGCAGTGCTAGAGCCACCAAATCAGAGCCTCTGAACACTGAAGCTTTCTTT
CSARATKSEPLNTEAFF
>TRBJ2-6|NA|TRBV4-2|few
TGTGCCAGCAGCCAAGATTACCTCTCTGGGGCCAACGTCCTGACTTTC
CASSQDYLSGANVLTF
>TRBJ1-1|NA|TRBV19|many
TGTGCCAGCTTTCCAGGGATGAACACTGAAGCTTTCTTT
CASFPGMNTEAFF
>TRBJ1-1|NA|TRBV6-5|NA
TGTGCCAGCAGTTTATTAGGGTATAACACTGAAGCTTTCTTT
CASSLLGYNTEAFF
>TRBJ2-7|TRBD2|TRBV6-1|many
TGTGCCAGCAGGCTCGGGACTAGCGGGTCCTCCTACGAGCAGTACTTC
CASRLGTSGSSYEQYF
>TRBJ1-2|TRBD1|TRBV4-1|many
TGCGCCAGCAGCCAAGTTCTCAGGGGGAACTATGGCTACACCTTC
CASSQVLRGNYGYTF
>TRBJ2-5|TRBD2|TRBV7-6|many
TGTGCCAGCAGCTCCCGGACTAGCGGGAGGGAGACCCAGTACTTC
CASSSRTSGRETQYF
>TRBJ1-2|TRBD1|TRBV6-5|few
TGTGCCAGCAGTTACTCGGACAGGGGAGTATATGGCTACACCTTC
CASSYSDRGVYGYTF
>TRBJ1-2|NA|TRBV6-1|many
TGTGCCAGCAGTGACGACGGAAGGATGGGTAGTGGCTACACCTTC
CASSDDGRMGSGYTF
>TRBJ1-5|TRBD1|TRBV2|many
TGTGCCAGCGGCCGGGACAGGGGCTACCAGCCCCAGCATTTT
CASGRDRGYQPQHF
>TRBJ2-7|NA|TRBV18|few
TGTGCCAGCTCACCACCGGTCGGGGGAGAGCAGTACTTC
CASSPPVGGEQYF
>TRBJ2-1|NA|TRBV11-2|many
TGTGCCAGCAGCTTAGGTTATAGTTTAAACGAGCAGTTCTTC
CASSLGYSLNEQFF
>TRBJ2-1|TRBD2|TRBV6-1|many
TGTGCCAGCAGAAGTACTAGCGGGAGGGCCGATGAGCAGTTCTTC
CASRSTSGRADEQFF
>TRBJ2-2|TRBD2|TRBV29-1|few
TGCAGCGTTCCGTCCCCCCTAGCGGTTAGGAACACCGGGGAGCTGTTTTTT
CSVPSPLAVRNTGELFF
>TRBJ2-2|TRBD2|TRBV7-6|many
TGTGCCAGCAGCTTAGTCGCGGGAGGTTTCACCGGGGAGCTGTTTTTT
CASSLVAGGFTGELFF